The table lists the clone carrying this TCR beta chain with many counts. From genomic DNA, TCR beta CDR3 was amplified by two-round multiplex PCR. First-round PCR employed TRBV- and TRBJ-specific primers for each gene. TCRdb processed the multiplex PCR reads anew with MiXCR; each CDR3 protein has one entry. The table lists fewer than 40,000 distinct CDR3 sequences, approximately 35% of them singletons, with 27% in the top ten. The germline V and J ends were trimmed by 7 bases and 4 bases, with 14 bases remaining between them. CDR1 and CDR2 from the germline V gene are MNHNS and SASEGT. The CDR3 is 14 residues long. This record comes from a study of prognosis after radiotherapy for stage I lung cancer.

The chain joins TRBV6-1 to TRBJ2-1; D gene unclear. Sequenced material: PBMCs, taken before or after stereotactic body radiation therapy (not recorded which). The sequence came from a donor at least 50 years old with non-small cell lung cancer. The chain's CDR3 is CASTRIEVYNEQFF. CDR3 bases: TGTGCCAGCACCCGCATTGAAGTATACAATGAGCAGTTCTTC.